This T cell receptor (beta chain) was profiled in a study of CD8 T cells in Susac syndrome. To note about this clonotype: The antigen is undetermined.

V lost 8 bases and J 3 bases, leaving 14 bases between the germline ends. The CDR3 totals 14 residues. The V gene's germline CDR1 is MNHEY and CDR2 SVGEGT. RNA was extracted with the RNeasy kit, and a quantity of roughly 0.5 to 1 ug was reverse transcribed using random hexamers. An immunoSEQ multiplex PCR generated amplified TCR beta CDR3 products spanning 54 Vbeta and 13 Jbeta. TCRdb reanalysed the immunoSEQ multiplex PCR reads using MiXCR and keeps one entry per CDR3 protein. The sample lists about 200,000 distinct CDR3 sequences; over 90% were seen once. General observations from the study: The authors acknowledged that the study's TCR sequencing and HLA analysis involved relatively few individuals.

Included as multiple sclerosis controls were treatment-naive patients who had stable or active relapsing-remitting disease. Negative isolation was applied to CD8+ and CD4+ T cells, and FACS enrichment was applied to TEMRA cells. What was sequenced was CD4+ T cells from PBMCs. The chain couples TRBV6-2 or TRBV6-3 to TRBJ1-5, with a tentative D call TRBD1 (6 bases). The clonotype originates from a human donor with multiple sclerosis. The CDR3 is CASGGRGYNQPQHF. CDR3 coding DNA: TGTGCCAGCGGGGGCAGGGGTTACAATCAGCCCCAGCATTTT.